This entry lists 2 T cell receptor beta chains sequenced from one sample in a study of memory CD4+ T cells and cytomegalovirus serostatus. This table comes from immunoSEQ multiplex PCR, and its TCRdb copy is limited to in-frame clones, with some not included. The data show tens of thousands of clones, with about 68% seen just once and 2% to 3% held by the top ten. Single viable CD3+CD4+CD8-CD45RO+ cells were sorted as the memory CD4+ T cells. Sequencing was performed on memory CD4+ T cells from blood. These receptors were obtained from an adult in good health and CMV-seropositive.

The chain has TRBV6-5 and TRBJ2-7, with 10 bases aligning to TRBD2. This CDR3 spans 16 amino acids. Germline V gene sequence: CDR1 MNHEY, CDR2 SVGAGI. V was pared by 0 bases and J by 4 bases, with 6 bases of the junction left unmatched. The CDR3 bases are TGTGCCAGCAGTTACTCTTCTAGCGGGAGAGGTTACGAGCAGTACTTC. Amino acids: CASSYSSSGRGYEQYF.

The chain recombines TRBV4-3 with TRBJ2-3, with a possible D match to TRBD2 (6 bases). The V and J ends lost 0 bases and 4 bases respectively, with 17 bases between them. The CDR3 covers 17 residues. Per germline, CDR1 LGHNA and CDR2 YSLEER. This chain's CDR3 is CASSQDFAGLRADTQYF. DNA of the CDR3: TGCGCCAGCAGCCAAGATTTCGCGGGACTGAGGGCAGATACGCAGTATTTT.